The 2 T cell receptor beta chains below were found in one sample sequenced in a study of CD8+CD57+ T cells in acquired aplastic anemia. Profiling of TCR beta VDJ combinations and CDR3 sequences used genomic DNA as template. TCRdb independently ran MiXCR on the reads; one entry per CDR3 protein. The table lists hundreds of thousands of distinct CDR3 sequences, 25% to 40% of them singletons. Patients picked for sequencing had shown CD8+CD57+ cell expansion detected by flow cytometry. The sample taken for sequencing was sorted CD4+, CD8+, or CD8+CD57+ T cells (not recorded which) from PBMCs. The receptors stem from a human donor with aplastic anemia.

Regarding this clonotype: With a much larger clone just one base away, this may be a read error. The V call is TRBV20-1, the J call TRBJ2-1, with 7 positions matching TRBD2. Looked up from germline, CDR1 is DFQATT and CDR2 is SNEGSKA (reference sequence). There are 14 residues in the CDR3. The CDR3: CNAHGGGGPGEQFF. The DNA of the CDR3 is TGCAATGCCCACGGCGGGGGAGGGCCAGGTGAGCAGTTCTTC.

This clonotype was counted many times. V usage is TRBV10-3 and J usage is TRBJ1-5, with D unresolved. In germline, CDR1 is ENHRY, CDR2 SYGVKD. V lost 3 bases and J lost 2, with 5 bases in between. CDR3 length equals 13 residues. The CDR3 DNA sequence: TGTGCCATCAGTGAAATAGGCAATCAGCCCCAGCATTTT. Translating gives CAISEIGNQPQHF.